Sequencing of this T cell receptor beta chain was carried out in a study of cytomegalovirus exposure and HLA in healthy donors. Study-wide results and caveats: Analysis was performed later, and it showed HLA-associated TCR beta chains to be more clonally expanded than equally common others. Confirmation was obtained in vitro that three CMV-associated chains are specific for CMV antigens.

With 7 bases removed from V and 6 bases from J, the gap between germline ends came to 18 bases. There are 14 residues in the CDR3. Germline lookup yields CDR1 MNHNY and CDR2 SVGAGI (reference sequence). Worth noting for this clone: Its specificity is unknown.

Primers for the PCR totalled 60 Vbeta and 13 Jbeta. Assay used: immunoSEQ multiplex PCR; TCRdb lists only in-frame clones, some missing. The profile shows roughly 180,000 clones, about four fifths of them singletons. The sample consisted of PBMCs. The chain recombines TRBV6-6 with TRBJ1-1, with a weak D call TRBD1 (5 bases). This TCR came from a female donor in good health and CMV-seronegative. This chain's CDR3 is CASTTFRDPPEAFF. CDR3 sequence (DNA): TGTGCCAGCACTACATTCAGGGATCCCCCTGAAGCTTTCTTT.